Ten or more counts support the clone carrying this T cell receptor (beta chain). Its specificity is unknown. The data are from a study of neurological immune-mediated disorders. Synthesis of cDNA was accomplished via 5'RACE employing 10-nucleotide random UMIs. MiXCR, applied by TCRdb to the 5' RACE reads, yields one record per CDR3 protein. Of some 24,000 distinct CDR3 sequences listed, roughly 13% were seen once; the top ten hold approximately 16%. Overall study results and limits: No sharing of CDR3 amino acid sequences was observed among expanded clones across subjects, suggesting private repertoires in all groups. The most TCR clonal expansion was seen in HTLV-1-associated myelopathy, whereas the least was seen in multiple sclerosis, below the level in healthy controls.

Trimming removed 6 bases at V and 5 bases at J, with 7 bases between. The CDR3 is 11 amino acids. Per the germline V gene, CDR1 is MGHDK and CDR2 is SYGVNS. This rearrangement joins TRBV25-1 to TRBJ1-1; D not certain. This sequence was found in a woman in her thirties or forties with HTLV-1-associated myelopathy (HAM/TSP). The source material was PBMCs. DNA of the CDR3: TGTGCCAGCAGGGACGTGACTGAAGCTTTCTTT. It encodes CASRDVTEAFF.